The rows below give T cell receptor beta chains drawn from one sample of a study of cytomegalovirus exposure and HLA in healthy donors. Profiling relied on immunoSEQ multiplex PCR, and the TCRdb table lists in-frame clones only, not all of them. The table has some 310,000 clones, 70% to 90% seen once; the top ten hold around 0.96%. Sample: PBMCs. These receptors all stem from a man aged 25-45 years in good health and CMV-seronegative. CDR3s include the opening cysteine and the closing phenylalanine or tryptophan. The D gene is left open where the match is weak. Clone size is shown for a subset of rows, as once, few, many or a class of expanded clone.

J	V	D	size	DNA	CDR3
TRBJ1-4	TRBV7-9	-	-	TGTGCCAGCAGCCCGACCACAGGATTCAATGAAAAACTGTTTTTT	CASSPTTGFNEKLFF
TRBJ2-7	TRBV5-1	-	-	TGCGCCAGCAGCTTGGACAGGGTCCCCTACGAGCAGTACTTC	CASSLDRVPYEQYF
TRBJ1-2	TRBV13	-	-	TGTGCCAGCAGCCTGATGACTCAGGGGAACTATGGCTACACCTTC	CASSLMTQGNYGYTF
TRBJ1-2	TRBV6-5	TRBD1	-	TGTGCCAGCAGTCGGACAGGGAATTATGGCTACACCTTC	CASSRTGNYGYTF
TRBJ1-4	TRBV4-1	-	once	TGCGCCAGCAGCCAAGTGGCAGGCTCGACGGCAACTAATGAAAAACTGTTTTTT	CASSQVAGSTATNEKLFF
TRBJ2-2	TRBV9	TRBD2	-	TGTGCCAGCAGCGTACGGGGGGTCGACACCGGGGAGCTGTTTTTT	CASSVRGVDTGELFF
TRBJ1-2	TRBV18	TRBD1	once	TGTGCCAGCTCACCGGGGCAGGGGGGTCATGGCTACACCTTC	CASSPGQGGHGYTF
TRBJ2-3	TRBV6-1	TRBD1	-	TGTGCCATCCAGACAGGGAACGCAGATACGCAGTATTTT	CAIQTGNADTQYF
TRBJ2-7	TRBV6-1	TRBD1	-	TGTGCCAGCAGCCGGGACAGAAAAGCTTACGAGCAGTACTTC	CASSRDRKAYEQYF
TRBJ2-5	TRBV2	-	many	TGTGCCAGCGCTAAGACGGGAAGCGTAGAGACCCAGTACTTC	CASAKTGSVETQYF
TRBJ1-2	TRBV4-3	-	once	TGCGCCAGCAGCCAAGATATCGGTGTGGCAGGGTCCCTGGGTGGCTACACCTTC	CASSQDIGVAGSLGGYTF
TRBJ2-7	TRBV27	-	-	TGTGCCAGCAGGAGAAGCAGGGTTAACTACGAGCAGTACTTC	CASRRSRVNYEQYF
TRBJ2-1	TRBV14	TRBD2	-	TGTGCCAGCAGCCAACAACGGGGGGGGTACAATGAGCAGTTCTTC	CASSQQRGGYNEQFF
TRBJ2-6	TRBV2	TRBD2	-	TGTGCCAGCACCCCTTTTTTTAGCGGGACCCCCTCTGGGGCCAACGTCCTGACTTTC	CASTPFFSGTPSGANVLTF
TRBJ1-1	TRBV4-2	-	-	TGTGCCAGCAGCCAGGGCCATGCAGGGGCGACTGAAGCTTTCTTT	CASSQGHAGATEAFF
TRBJ1-4	TRBV27	TRBD1	few	TGTGCCAGCAGTTTGAACAGGGGGACTAATGAAAAACTGTTTTTT	CASSLNRGTNEKLFF
TRBJ2-3	TRBV19	-	-	TGTGCCAGTAGTATTCAGGGCTCTGGAGATACGCAGTATTTT	CASSIQGSGDTQYF
TRBJ2-7	TRBV7-2	TRBD1	-	TGTGCCAGCAGCCGTCTGGGACAGGGATTCAACGAGCAGTACTTC	CASSRLGQGFNEQYF
TRBJ2-3	TRBV5-5	-	-	TGTGCCAGCAGCCCGGGGGTCGCGAGCACAGATACGCAGTATTTT	CASSPGVASTDTQYF
TRBJ1-2	TRBV6-5	TRBD1	-	TGTGCCAGCAGGTCCCGGACGACAGGGAACTATGGCTACACCTTC	CASRSRTTGNYGYTF
TRBJ1-3	TRBV5-6	TRBD1	-	TGTGCCAGCAGCTACCGGGACAGGGATTCTGGAAACACCATATATTTT	CASSYRDRDSGNTIYF
TRBJ2-5	TRBV5-4	TRBD1	-	TGTGCCAGCAGTTATGACAGGGTGGTTGGGACCCAGTACTTC	CASSYDRVVGTQYF
TRBJ1-4	TRBV11-2	TRBD1	-	TGTGCCAGCAGCCCAGACAGGGGAAATGAAAAACTGTTTTTT	CASSPDRGNEKLFF
TRBJ2-5	TRBV5-1	TRBD2	-	TGCGCCAGCAGCGCAGTGCCCGGACTAGCGGGGGGAACGAGCCAAGAGACCCAGTACTTC	CASSAVPGLAGGTSQETQYF
TRBJ1-5	TRBV27	-	-	TGTGCCAGCAGTTTTATCAATCAGCCCCAGCATTTT	CASSFINQPQHF
TRBJ1-2	TRBV14	-	few	TGTGCCAGCAGCCCCGGGGAGGGAGACTATGGCTACACCTTC	CASSPGEGDYGYTF
TRBJ1-1	TRBV30	TRBD1	-	TGTGCCGGAAGGACCCAGACAGGGCCTAACACTGAAGCTTTCTTT	CAGRTQTGPNTEAFF
TRBJ2-5	TRBV10-3	TRBD2	once	TGTGCCATCAGCCCCCGAGACACCGGCGGGGGGACCCAGTACTTC	CAISPRDTGGGTQYF
TRBJ2-7	TRBV10-1	-	-	TGCGCCAGCAGTGAATGGACAGAACCCTACGAGCAGTACTTC	CASSEWTEPYEQYF
TRBJ1-1	TRBV19	-	-	TGTGCCAGTAGTATACAGGGAATGAACACTGAAGCTTTCTTT	CASSIQGMNTEAFF
TRBJ2-5	TRBV5-4	-	-	TGTGCCAGCAGCATGGCGGGGTACCAAGAGACCCAGTACTTC	CASSMAGYQETQYF
TRBJ1-2	TRBV30	TRBD1	-	TGTGCCTGTTTTATAGACAGGGCCCCTACTAACTATGGCTACACCTTC	CACFIDRAPTNYGYTF
TRBJ1-1	TRBV29-1	-	-	TGCAGCGTTGAGGGGGGGAACACTGAAGCTTTCTTT	CSVEGGNTEAFF
TRBJ2-4	TRBV27	-	-	TGTGCCAGCAGCCTCTCGTTCTTCGACATTCAGTACTTC	CASSLSFFDIQYF
TRBJ2-7	TRBV7-2	TRBD1	-	TGTGCCAGCAGCTTGGGGGGACAGGGGATGTACGAGCAGTACTTC	CASSLGGQGMYEQYF
TRBJ2-7	TRBV29-1	-	-	TGCAGCGTTGATTTAGAGGGTTCCCACGAGCAGTACTTC	CSVDLEGSHEQYF
TRBJ1-1	TRBV5-1	-	-	TGCGCCAGCAGCTTGGCCGGGACGGGGGGCACTGAAGCTTTCTTT	CASSLAGTGGTEAFF
TRBJ2-3	TRBV7-9	TRBD1	-	TGTGCCAGCAGGGGACAGGTCGGGTACACAGATACGCAGTATTTT	CASRGQVGYTDTQYF
TRBJ1-6	TRBV19	TRBD1	-	TGTGCCAGTAGTAGGTTCCCGGGACAGACTAATTCACCCCTCCACTTT	CASSRFPGQTNSPLHF
TRBJ2-2	TRBV19	-	-	TGTGCCAGCAGGGGGGCCCAGAACACCGGGGAGCTGTTTTTT	CASRGAQNTGELFF
TRBJ2-3	TRBV5-6	-	-	TGTGCCAGCAGCCCGTGGGCAGGGATTAGCACAGATACGCAGTATTTT	CASSPWAGISTDTQYF
TRBJ2-7	TRBV18	-	-	TGTGCCAGCTCACGAACCGGGAGCGGAGACGAGCAGTACTTC	CASSRTGSGDEQYF
TRBJ1-1	TRBV7-8	TRBD1	-	TGTGCCAGCAGCTTAGCGACAGGGTGGGTCGACACTGAAGCTTTCTTT	CASSLATGWVDTEAFF
TRBJ1-1	TRBV4-1	-	-	TGCGCCAGCAGCCAAGTCGGGGCTGAAGCTTTCTTT	CASSQVGAEAFF
TRBJ2-7	TRBV5-4	TRBD2	-	TGTGCCAGCAGCCCCGCTAGCGGGGTCTACGAGCAGTACTTC	CASSPASGVYEQYF
TRBJ2-2	TRBV27	-	-	TGTGCCAGCAGTACGGACAGACTGAACACCGGGGAGCTGTTTTTT	CASSTDRLNTGELFF
TRBJ1-2	TRBV15	TRBD1	-	TGTGCCACCAGCAGAGGAGCTGGGACAGGGCTCTATGGCTACACCTTC	CATSRGAGTGLYGYTF
TRBJ2-2	TRBV6-5	-	-	TGTGCCAGCAGTTACTCATGGGGGCCGGCCACCGGGGAGCTGTTTTTT	CASSYSWGPATGELFF
TRBJ1-5	TRBV19	-	-	TGTGCCAGTAGTTCCCAGGGCGGGGGGAGACGCAATCAGCCCCAGCATTTT	CASSSQGGGRRNQPQHF
TRBJ2-1	TRBV19	TRBD2	-	TGTGCCAGTAGTATAGCGGCGGGGGGGCAGGATGAGCAGTTCTTC	CASSIAAGGQDEQFF
TRBJ2-7	TRBV11-2	-	-	TGTGCCAGCAGCTTAACATCGGGGGACGAGCAGTACTTC	CASSLTSGDEQYF